This T cell receptor (beta chain) comes out of a study of regulatory T cells in long-lasting Graves disease. Time point in this sample: persistent/refractory GD, antithyroid drugs over 5 years with positive TRAb. The TCR library was made from RNA extracted from PBMCs. This CDR3 contains 15 residues. Germline CDR1 is SGHTA and CDR2 is FQGNSA. V gave up 5 bases and J gave up 3 bases; unmatched junction bases: 8. Building of the TCR beta libraries involved iRepertoire HTBI primers and Arm-PCR of CDR3 regions. MiXCR, applied by TCRdb to the multiplex PCR reads, yields one record per CDR3 protein. The sample includes around 460,000 distinct CDR3 sequences, around a fifth of them seen just once. Ten or more counts support this clonotype.

V is TRBV7-2 and J is TRBJ1-2; 8 bases align to TRBD1. The source was peripheral blood mononuclear cells (PBMCs), collected when the disease was refractory, from a patient treated with antithyroid drugs. The source of this sequence is a female donor with Graves disease. The CDR3 DNA follows: TGTGCCAGCAGCGTTGCAGGGGGCGCAGACTATGGCTACACCTTC. Protein sequence: CASSVAGGADYGYTF.